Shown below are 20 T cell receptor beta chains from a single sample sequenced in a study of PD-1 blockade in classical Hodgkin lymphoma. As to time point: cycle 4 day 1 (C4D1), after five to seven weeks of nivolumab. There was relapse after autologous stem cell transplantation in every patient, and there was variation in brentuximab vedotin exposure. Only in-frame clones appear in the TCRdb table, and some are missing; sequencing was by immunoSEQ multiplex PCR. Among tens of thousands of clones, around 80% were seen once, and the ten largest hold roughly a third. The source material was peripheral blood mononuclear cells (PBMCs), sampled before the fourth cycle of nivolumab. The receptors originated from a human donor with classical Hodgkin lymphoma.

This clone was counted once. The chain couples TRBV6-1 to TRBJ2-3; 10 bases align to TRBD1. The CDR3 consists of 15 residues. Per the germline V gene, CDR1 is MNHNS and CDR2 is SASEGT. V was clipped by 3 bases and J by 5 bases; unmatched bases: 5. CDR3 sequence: CASSETGGRVDTQYF. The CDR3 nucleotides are TGTGCCAGCAGTGAGACAGGGGGCAGAGTAGATACGCAGTATTTT.

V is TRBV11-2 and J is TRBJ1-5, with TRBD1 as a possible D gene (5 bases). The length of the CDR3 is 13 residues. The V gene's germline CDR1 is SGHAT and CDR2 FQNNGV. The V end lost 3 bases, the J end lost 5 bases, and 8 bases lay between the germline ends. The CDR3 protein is CASSFQGDQPQHF. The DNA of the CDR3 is TGTGCCAGCAGCTTTCAGGGTGATCAGCCCCAGCATTTT.

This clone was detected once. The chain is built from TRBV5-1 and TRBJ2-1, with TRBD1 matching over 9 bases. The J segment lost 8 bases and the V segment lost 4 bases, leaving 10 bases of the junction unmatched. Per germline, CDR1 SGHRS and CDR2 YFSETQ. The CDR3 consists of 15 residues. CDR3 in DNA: TGCGCCAGCAGCCGAACGGGACAGGGATTCGATGAGCAGTTCTTC. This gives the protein CASSRTGQGFDEQFF.

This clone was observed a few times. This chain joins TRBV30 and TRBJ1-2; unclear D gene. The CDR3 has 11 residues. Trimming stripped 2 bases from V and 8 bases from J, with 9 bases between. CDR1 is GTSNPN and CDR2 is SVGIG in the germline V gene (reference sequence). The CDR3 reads CAWSLERGYTF. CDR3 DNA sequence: TGTGCCTGGAGTCTTGAGAGAGGCTACACCTTC.

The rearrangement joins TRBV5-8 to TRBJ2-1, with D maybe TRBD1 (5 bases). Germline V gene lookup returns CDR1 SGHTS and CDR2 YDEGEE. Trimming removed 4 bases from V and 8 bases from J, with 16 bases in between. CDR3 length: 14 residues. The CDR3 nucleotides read TGTGCCAGCAGCCGCCCCGGACAAATGGATGAGCAGTTCTTC. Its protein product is CASSRPGQMDEQFF.

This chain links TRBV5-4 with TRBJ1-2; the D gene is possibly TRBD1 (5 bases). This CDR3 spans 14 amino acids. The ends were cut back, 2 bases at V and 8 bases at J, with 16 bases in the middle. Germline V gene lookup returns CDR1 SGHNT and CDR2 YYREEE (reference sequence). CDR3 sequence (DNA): TGTGCCAGCAGCTTAGCGTCAGCCCACAGGGGCTACACCTTC. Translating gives CASSLASAHRGYTF.

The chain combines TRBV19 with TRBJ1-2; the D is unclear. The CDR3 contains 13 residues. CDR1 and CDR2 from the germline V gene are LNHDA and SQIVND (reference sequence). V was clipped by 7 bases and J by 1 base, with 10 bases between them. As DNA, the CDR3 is TGTGCCAGTAACTTCGACGGTAACTATGGCTACACCTTC. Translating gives CASNFDGNYGYTF.

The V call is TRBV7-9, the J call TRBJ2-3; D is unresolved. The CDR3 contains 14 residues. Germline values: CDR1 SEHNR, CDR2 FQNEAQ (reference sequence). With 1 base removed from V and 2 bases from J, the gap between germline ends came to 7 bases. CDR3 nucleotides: TGTGCCAGCAGCTTAGAGGCTACCACAGATACGCAGTATTTT. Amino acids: CASSLEATTDTQYF.

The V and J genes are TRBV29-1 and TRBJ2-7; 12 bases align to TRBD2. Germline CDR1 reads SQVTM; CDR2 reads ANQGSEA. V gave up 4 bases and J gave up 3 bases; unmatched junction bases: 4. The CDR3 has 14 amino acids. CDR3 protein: CSVGLAGGRYEQYF. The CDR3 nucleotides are TGCAGCGTTGGGCTAGCGGGGGGGCGCTACGAGCAGTACTTC.

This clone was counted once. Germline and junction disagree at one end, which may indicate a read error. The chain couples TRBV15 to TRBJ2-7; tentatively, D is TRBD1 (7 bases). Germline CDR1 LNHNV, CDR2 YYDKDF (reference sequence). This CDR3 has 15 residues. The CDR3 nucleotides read TGTGCCACCAGTAGAGGGCAGGGGGGTACCTACGAGCAGTACTTC. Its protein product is CATSRGQGGTYEQYF.

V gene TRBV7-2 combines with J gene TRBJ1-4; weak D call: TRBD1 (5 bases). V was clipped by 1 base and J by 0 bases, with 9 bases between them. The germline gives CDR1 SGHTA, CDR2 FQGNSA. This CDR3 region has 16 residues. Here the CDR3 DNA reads TGTGCCAGCAGCTTAGGGGGCACGGCAACTAATGAAAAACTGTTTTTT. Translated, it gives CASSLGGTATNEKLFF.

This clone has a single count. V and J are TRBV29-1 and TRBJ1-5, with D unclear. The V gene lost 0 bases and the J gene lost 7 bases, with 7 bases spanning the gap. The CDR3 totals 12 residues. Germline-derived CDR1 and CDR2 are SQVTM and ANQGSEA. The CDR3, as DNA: TGCAGCGTTGAAGATCCGGGCCAGCCCCAGCATTTT. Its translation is CSVEDPGQPQHF.

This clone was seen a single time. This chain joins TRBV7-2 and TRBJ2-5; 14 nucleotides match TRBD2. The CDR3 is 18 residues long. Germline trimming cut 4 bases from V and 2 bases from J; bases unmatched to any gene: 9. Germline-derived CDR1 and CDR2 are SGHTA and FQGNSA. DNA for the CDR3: TGTGCCAGCAGCTCCAGGACTAGCGGGGGGAGAAGGCAAGAGACCCAGTACTTC. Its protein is CASSSRTSGGRRQETQYF.

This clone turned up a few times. CDR3 amino acids: CASSLFGNTEAFF. The CDR3 DNA reads TGTGCCAGCAGTTTATTCGGCAACACTGAAGCTTTCTTT. This sequence joins TRBV27 and TRBJ1-1; D is uncertain. V shed 1 base and J shed 2 bases, with 5 bases lying between them. This CDR3 has 13 residues. Germline values: CDR1 MNHEY, CDR2 SMNVEV (reference sequence).

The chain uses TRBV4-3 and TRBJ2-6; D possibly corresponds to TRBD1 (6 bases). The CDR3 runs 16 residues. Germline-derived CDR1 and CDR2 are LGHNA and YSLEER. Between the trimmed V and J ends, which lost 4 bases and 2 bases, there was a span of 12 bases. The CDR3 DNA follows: TGCGCCAGCAGCCCCAGGTGGGACACTGGGGCCAACGTCCTGACTTTC. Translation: CASSPRWDTGANVLTF.

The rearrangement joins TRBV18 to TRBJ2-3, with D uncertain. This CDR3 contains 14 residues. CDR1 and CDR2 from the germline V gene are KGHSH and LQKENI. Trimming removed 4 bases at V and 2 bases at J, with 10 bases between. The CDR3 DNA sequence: TGTGCCAGCTCACTGTTATTAGACACAGATACGCAGTATTTT. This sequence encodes CASSLLLDTDTQYF.

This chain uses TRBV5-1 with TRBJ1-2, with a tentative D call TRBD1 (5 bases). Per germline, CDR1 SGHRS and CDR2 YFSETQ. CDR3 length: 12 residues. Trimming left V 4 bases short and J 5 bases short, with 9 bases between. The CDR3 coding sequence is TGCGCCAGCAGCGTCGACAGTTATGGCTACACCTTC. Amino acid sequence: CASSVDSYGYTF.

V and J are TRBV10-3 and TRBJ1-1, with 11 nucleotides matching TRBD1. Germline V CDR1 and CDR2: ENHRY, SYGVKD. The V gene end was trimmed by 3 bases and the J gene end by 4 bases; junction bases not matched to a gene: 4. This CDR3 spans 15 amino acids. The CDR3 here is CAISEGQGAGTEAFF. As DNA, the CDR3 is TGTGCCATCAGTGAAGGACAGGGGGCGGGCACTGAAGCTTTCTTT.

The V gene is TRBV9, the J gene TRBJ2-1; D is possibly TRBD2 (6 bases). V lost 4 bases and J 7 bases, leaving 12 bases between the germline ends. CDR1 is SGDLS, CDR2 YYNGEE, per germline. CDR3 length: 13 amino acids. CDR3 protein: CASSLGGQNEQFF. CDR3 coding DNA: TGTGCCAGCAGCCTCGGGGGTCAGAATGAGCAGTTCTTC.

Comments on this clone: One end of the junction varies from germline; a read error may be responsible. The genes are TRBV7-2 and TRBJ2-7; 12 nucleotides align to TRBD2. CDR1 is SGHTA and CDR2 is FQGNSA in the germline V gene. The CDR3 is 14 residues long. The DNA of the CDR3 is TGTGCCAGCAGCCTAGCGGGGGGGCTTTACGAGCAGTACTTC. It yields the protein CASSLAGGLYEQYF.